This is a list of T cell receptor beta chains from one sample in a study of blood T cells in healthy people across ages. TCRdb passed the 5' RACE reads through MiXCR, listing each CDR3 protein once. The sample yields 1.5 million to 1.9 million distinct CDR3 sequences, 42% seen once. The sample consisted of blood. All receptors come from a young woman in good health. CDR3s include the opening cysteine and the closing phenylalanine or tryptophan. A D gene is named only where the DNA matches it firmly. Clone sizes are given selectively: once, few, many, or a class where the clone is expanded.

size: .; J: TRBJ1-2; V: TRBV20-1; D: .; CDR3: CSARDARGGHYGYTF; DNA: TGCAGTGCTAGAGACGCACGGGGGGGCCACTATGGCTACACCTTC
size: few; J: TRBJ2-5; V: TRBV6-5; D: TRBD2; CDR3: CASSYHSGGARETQYF; DNA: TGTGCCAGCAGTTACCATAGCGGGGGGGCCCGAGAGACCCAGTACTTC
size: once; J: TRBJ2-7; V: TRBV24-1; D: TRBD2; CDR3: CATSDLAGERYNEQYF; DNA: TGTGCCACCAGTGATTTAGCGGGAGAGCGCTACAATGAGCAGTACTTC
size: once; J: TRBJ2-5; V: TRBV7-2; D: .; CDR3: CASSLGGVGAGEQYF; DNA: TGTGCCAGCAGTTTAGGCGGCGTAGGGGCCGGTGAGCAGTACTTC
size: .; J: TRBJ2-7; V: TRBV20-1; D: .; CDR3: CSTVPGPRYEQYF; DNA: TGCAGTACGGTCCCGGGCCCCAGGTACGAGCAGTACTTC
size: few; J: TRBJ1-1; V: TRBV2; D: .; CDR3: CASSELENTEAFF; DNA: TGTGCCAGCAGTGAGCTGGAGAACACTGAAGCTTTCTTT
size: few; J: TRBJ1-5; V: TRBV12-3/TRBV12-4; D: TRBD1; CDR3: CASSVGQGLNQPQHF; DNA: TGTGCCAGCAGTGTAGGACAGGGGCTGAATCAGCCCCAGCATTTT
size: once; J: TRBJ2-7; V: TRBV7-9; D: .; CDR3: CASSLASDNEQYF; DNA: TGTGCCAGCAGCTTAGCTAGCGACAATGAGCAGTACTTC
size: .; J: TRBJ2-2; V: TRBV5-1; D: .; CDR3: CASSRRTEGADGELFF; DNA: TGCGCCAGCAGCAGAAGAACGGAGGGGGCTGACGGGGAGCTGTTTTTT
size: once; J: TRBJ2-2; V: TRBV7-2; D: .; CDR3: CASSLRGTRPGELFF; DNA: TGTGCCAGCAGCTTAAGGGGGACTCGTCCCGGGGAGCTGTTTTTT
size: once; J: TRBJ2-3; V: TRBV4-3; D: .; CDR3: CASSQAGSWAGTQYF; DNA: TGCGCCAGCAGCCAAGCTGGGTCGTGGGCGGGCACGCAGTATTTT
size: .; J: TRBJ2-3; V: TRBV4-2; D: .; CDR3: CASSQVRGGESTDTQYF; DNA: TGTGCCAGCAGCCAAGTTCGAGGGGGAGAGAGCACAGATACGCAGTATTTT
size: .; J: TRBJ2-1; V: TRBV20-1; D: TRBD2; CDR3: CSVQTSGRAFYNEQFF; DNA: TGCAGTGTTCAGACTAGCGGGAGGGCCTTCTACAATGAGCAGTTCTTC
size: .; J: TRBJ1-2; V: TRBV6-8; D: .; CDR3: CASHALATF; DNA: TGTGCCAGCCACGCCCTAGCCACCTTC
size: few; J: TRBJ1-2; V: TRBV9; D: .; CDR3: CASTRRGFGDGYTF; DNA: TGTGCCAGCACCCGTCGGGGGTTCGGCGATGGCTACACCTTC
size: few; J: TRBJ1-4; V: TRBV7-9; D: TRBD1; CDR3: CASSFSSRGSEKLFF; DNA: TGTGCCAGCAGCTTTTCGTCCAGGGGGAGTGAAAAACTGTTTTTT
size: .; J: TRBJ2-1; V: TRBV5-6; D: .; CDR3: CASSLGGGTRYNEQFF; DNA: TGTGCCAGCAGCTTGGGTGGGGGAACGCGCTACAATGAGCAGTTCTTC
size: .; J: TRBJ2-7; V: TRBV7-2; D: .; CDR3: CASSFTGLGAYEQYF; DNA: TGTGCCAGCAGCTTCACGGGTCTAGGGGCCTACGAGCAGTACTTC
size: .; J: TRBJ1-1; V: TRBV7-9; D: .; CDR3: CAHDGGVNTEAFF; DNA: TGTGCCCACGATGGGGGAGTGAACACTGAAGCTTTCTTT
size: .; J: TRBJ2-1; V: TRBV3-1; D: .; CDR3: CASSQEAWRNNEQFF; DNA: TGTGCCAGCAGCCAAGAGGCGTGGCGGAACAATGAGCAGTTCTTC
size: few; J: TRBJ2-3; V: TRBV7-2; D: TRBD2; CDR3: CASSLRGLAGDTDTQYF; DNA: TGTGCCAGCAGCTTAAGGGGACTAGCGGGGGACACAGATACGCAGTATTTT
size: .; J: TRBJ1-1; V: TRBV5-1; D: .; CDR3: CASSLSETKNTEAFF; DNA: TGCGCCAGCAGCTTGTCGGAGACAAAGAACACTGAAGCTTTCTTT
size: .; J: TRBJ1-1; V: TRBV3-1; D: .; CDR3: CASSPWGATEAFF; DNA: TGTGCCAGCAGCCCCTGGGGGGCCACTGAAGCTTTCTTT
size: .; J: TRBJ2-1; V: TRBV27; D: .; CDR3: CASSFEGPYNEQFF; DNA: TGTGCCAGCTCGTTTGAGGGTCCTTACAATGAGCAGTTCTTC
size: .; J: TRBJ1-1; V: TRBV29-1; D: .; CDR3: CSASSPRALATEAFF; DNA: TGCAGCGCCAGCTCCCCCAGGGCCTTGGCTACTGAAGCTTTCTTT
size: .; J: TRBJ2-1; V: TRBV5-1; D: TRBD2; CDR3: CASSLGTSLYNEQFF; DNA: TGCGCCAGCAGCCTGGGGACTAGCTTATACAATGAGCAGTTCTTC
size: once; J: TRBJ1-2; V: TRBV14; D: .; CDR3: CASSQAQGDGYTF; DNA: TGTGCCAGCAGCCAAGCACAGGGAGATGGCTACACCTTC
size: .; J: TRBJ1-2; V: TRBV12-3/TRBV12-4; D: .; CDR3: CASRPGSYYGYTF; DNA: TGTGCCAGCAGACCAGGGAGTTACTATGGCTACACCTTC
size: .; J: TRBJ2-7; V: TRBV12-3/TRBV12-4; D: TRBD1; CDR3: CASSPHRGPKDEQYF; DNA: TGTGCCAGCAGTCCACACAGGGGGCCCAAGGATGAGCAGTACTTC
size: few; J: TRBJ2-7; V: TRBV7-2; D: TRBD1; CDR3: CASSAGGTGAYEQYF; DNA: TGTGCCAGCAGCGCTGGGGGGACAGGAGCCTACGAGCAGTACTTC
size: .; J: TRBJ2-3; V: TRBV7-3; D: .; CDR3: CASSLNAKGGYTQYF; DNA: TGTGCCAGCAGCTTAAACGCTAAGGGGGGCTATACGCAGTATTTT
size: .; J: TRBJ2-3; V: TRBV4-1; D: TRBD2; CDR3: CASSPEPGLAVTDTQYF; DNA: TGCGCCAGCAGCCCGGAACCCGGACTAGCGGTCACAGATACGCAGTATTTT
size: once; J: TRBJ2-1; V: TRBV27; D: TRBD1; CDR3: CASTTTGSHNEQFF; DNA: TGTGCCAGCACCACGACAGGGTCCCACAATGAGCAGTTCTTC
size: .; J: TRBJ2-4; V: TRBV7-2; D: .; CDR3: CASSARDDIQYF; DNA: TGTGCCAGCAGCGCCCGGGACGACATTCAGTACTTC
size: few; J: TRBJ1-2; V: TRBV6-5; D: .; CDR3: CASNLLGQTDHYGYTF; DNA: TGTGCCAGCAACTTACTCGGACAGACCGATCACTATGGCTACACCTTC
size: .; J: TRBJ2-7; V: TRBV30; D: .; CDR3: CAWSGPREQYF; DNA: TGTGCCTGGAGCGGACCCCGAGAGCAGTACTTC
size: .; J: TRBJ2-4; V: TRBV4-3; D: .; CDR3: CASSQEGGWTAKNSQYF; DNA: TGCGCCAGCAGCCAAGAAGGGGGTTGGACTGCCAAAAACAGTCAGTACTTC
size: many; J: TRBJ2-7; V: TRBV7-2; D: TRBD2; CDR3: CASSPRTSGGYEQYF; DNA: TGTGCCAGCAGCCCGAGGACTAGCGGGGGGTACGAGCAGTACTTC
size: .; J: TRBJ1-1; V: TRBV6-5; D: .; CDR3: CASSYRTEAFF; DNA: TGTGCCAGCAGTTACCGGACTGAAGCTTTCTTT
size: once; J: TRBJ2-1; V: TRBV13; D: .; CDR3: CASSLAPYEQFF; DNA: TGTGCCAGCAGCTTAGCACCATATGAGCAGTTCTTC
size: .; J: TRBJ1-2; V: TRBV6-2/TRBV6-3; D: .; CDR3: CATTRRGDYGYTF; DNA: TGTGCCACCACACGCCGGGGCGACTATGGCTACACCTTC
size: few; J: TRBJ1-1; V: TRBV7-2; D: .; CDR3: CASSLTATGSAFF; DNA: TGTGCCAGCAGCTTAACGGCAACAGGGAGCGCTTTCTTT
size: few; J: TRBJ2-5; V: TRBV24-1; D: TRBD2; CDR3: CATSDFGLAAQETQYF; DNA: TGTGCCACCAGTGACTTTGGACTAGCGGCACAAGAGACCCAGTACTTC
size: .; J: TRBJ2-7; V: TRBV2; D: .; CDR3: CASSVISGYNEQYF; DNA: TGTGCCAGCAGTGTGATTAGCGGTTACAATGAGCAGTACTTC
size: .; J: TRBJ2-3; V: TRBV10-3; D: .; CDR3: CAISRTGSGDTQYF; DNA: TGTGCCATCAGCCGAACAGGGAGTGGAGATACGCAGTATTTT
size: .; J: TRBJ2-4; V: TRBV7-8; D: TRBD1; CDR3: CASSPPGTGSPKNIQYF; DNA: TGTGCCAGCAGCCCACCTGGGACAGGGAGTCCCAAAAACATTCAGTACTTC
size: .; J: TRBJ2-5; V: TRBV7-9; D: .; CDR3: CASSFNGETQYF; DNA: TGTGCCAGCAGCTTTAACGGAGAGACCCAGTACTTC
size: few; J: TRBJ2-3; V: TRBV20-1; D: TRBD2; CDR3: CSAPGTRGQADTQYF; DNA: TGCAGTGCTCCCGGGACTAGAGGGCAAGCAGATACGCAGTATTTT
size: .; J: TRBJ1-1; V: TRBV6-5; D: .; CDR3: CASSYLSTGTDEAFF; DNA: TGTGCCAGCAGTTATCTGTCCACAGGGACGGATGAAGCTTTCTTT
size: .; J: TRBJ2-5; V: TRBV25-1; D: .; CDR3: CASSEFEDLETQYF; DNA: TGTGCCAGCAGTGAATTTGAAGACTTAGAGACCCAGTACTTC
size: .; J: TRBJ1-4; V: TRBV21-1; D: .; CDR3: CASSGHGTTNEKLFF; DNA: TGTGCCAGCAGCGGACACGGCACAACTAATGAAAAACTGTTTTTT
size: .; J: TRBJ2-5; V: TRBV11-2; D: .; CDR3: CVSSLDRQYQETQYF; DNA: TGTGTCAGCAGCTTAGATCGTCAGTACCAAGAGACCCAGTACTTC